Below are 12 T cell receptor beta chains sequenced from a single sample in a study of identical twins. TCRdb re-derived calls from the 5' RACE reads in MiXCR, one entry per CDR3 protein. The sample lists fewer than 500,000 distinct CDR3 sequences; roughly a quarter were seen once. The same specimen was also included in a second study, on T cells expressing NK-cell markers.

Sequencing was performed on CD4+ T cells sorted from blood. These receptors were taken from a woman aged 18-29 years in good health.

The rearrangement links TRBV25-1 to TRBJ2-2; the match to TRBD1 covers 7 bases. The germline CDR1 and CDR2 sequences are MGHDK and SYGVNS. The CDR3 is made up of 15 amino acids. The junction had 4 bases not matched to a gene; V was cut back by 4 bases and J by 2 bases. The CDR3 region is CASSARDRNTGELFF. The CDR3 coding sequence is TGTGCCAGCAGTGCCCGGGACAGAAACACCGGGGAGCTGTTTTTT.

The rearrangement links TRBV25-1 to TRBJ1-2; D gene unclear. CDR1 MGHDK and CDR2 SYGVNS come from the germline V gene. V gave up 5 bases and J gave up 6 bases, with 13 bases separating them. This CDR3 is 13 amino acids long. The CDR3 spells CASSLPGQHGYTF. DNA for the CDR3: TGTGCCAGCAGTCTCCCCGGGCAGCATGGCTACACCTTC.

CDR3 in DNA: TGCGCCAGCAGCTTGGTGGTCACAGGGGAGACTGAAGCTTTCTTT. Its protein product is CASSLVVTGETEAFF. The chain combines TRBV5-1 with TRBJ1-1; TRBD1 aligns across 7 bases. This CDR3 comprises 15 residues. The germline V gene encodes CDR1 SGHRS and CDR2 YFSETQ. V shed 0 bases, J shed 5 bases, and the junction held 7 bases outside the gene matches.

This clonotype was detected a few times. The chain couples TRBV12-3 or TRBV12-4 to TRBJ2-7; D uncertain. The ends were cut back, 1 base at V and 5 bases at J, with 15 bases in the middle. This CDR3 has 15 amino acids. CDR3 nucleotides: TGTGCCAGCAGTTTAGGCTTACGGTATCTCGACGAGCAGTACTTC. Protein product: CASSLGLRYLDEQYF.

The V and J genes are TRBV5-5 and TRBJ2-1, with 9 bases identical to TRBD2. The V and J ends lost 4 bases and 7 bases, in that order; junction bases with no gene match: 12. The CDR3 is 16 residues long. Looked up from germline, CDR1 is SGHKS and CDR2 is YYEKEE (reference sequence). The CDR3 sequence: CASSPRRGLAFNEQFF. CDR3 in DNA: TGTGCCAGCAGCCCCAGGCGTGGACTAGCGTTTAATGAGCAGTTCTTC.

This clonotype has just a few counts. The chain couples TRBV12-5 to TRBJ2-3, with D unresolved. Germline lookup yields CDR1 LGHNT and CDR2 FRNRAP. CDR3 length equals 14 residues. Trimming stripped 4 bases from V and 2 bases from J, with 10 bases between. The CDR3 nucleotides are TGTGCTAGTGGTTCGACAAGTCCCACAGATACGCAGTATTTT. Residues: CASGSTSPTDTQYF.

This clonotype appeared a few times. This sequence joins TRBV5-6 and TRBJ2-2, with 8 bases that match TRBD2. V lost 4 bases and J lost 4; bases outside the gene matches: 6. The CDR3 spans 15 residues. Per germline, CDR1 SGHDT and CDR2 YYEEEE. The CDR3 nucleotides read TGTGCCAGCAGCCGAGGGGCGGGGGGCACCGGGGAGCTGTTTTTT. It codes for CASSRGAGGTGELFF.

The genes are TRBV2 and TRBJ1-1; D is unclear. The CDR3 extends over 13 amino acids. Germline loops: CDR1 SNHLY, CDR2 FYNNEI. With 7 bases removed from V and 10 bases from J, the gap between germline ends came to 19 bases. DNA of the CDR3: TGTGCCAGCAAACGGGATTCCATATTTAGAGCTTTCTTT. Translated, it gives CASKRDSIFRAFF. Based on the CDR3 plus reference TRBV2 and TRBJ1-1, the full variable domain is EPEVTQTPSHQVTQMGQEVILRCVPISNHLYFYWYRQILGQKVEFLVSFYNNEISEKSEIFDDQFSVERPDGSNFTLKIRSTKLEDSAMYFCASKRDSIFRAFFGQGTRLTVV.

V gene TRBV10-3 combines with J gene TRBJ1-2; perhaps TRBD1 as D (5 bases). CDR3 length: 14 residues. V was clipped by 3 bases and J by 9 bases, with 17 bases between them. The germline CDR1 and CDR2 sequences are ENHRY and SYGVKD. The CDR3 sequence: CAISEGGQGIRYTF. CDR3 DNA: TGTGCCATCAGTGAAGGAGGTCAGGGTATTCGCTACACCTTC.

In nucleotides, the CDR3 is TGTGCCAGCATCATTGATCATTCGGAGCCAGGTTCTAATGAGCAGTTCTTC. This sequence encodes CASIIDHSEPGSNEQFF. V is TRBV7-9 and J is TRBJ2-1; D ambiguous. V lost 7 bases, J lost 7 bases, and 26 bases lay in between. Germline V lookup: CDR1 SEHNR, CDR2 FQNEAQ (reference sequence). This CDR3 is 17 amino acids long.

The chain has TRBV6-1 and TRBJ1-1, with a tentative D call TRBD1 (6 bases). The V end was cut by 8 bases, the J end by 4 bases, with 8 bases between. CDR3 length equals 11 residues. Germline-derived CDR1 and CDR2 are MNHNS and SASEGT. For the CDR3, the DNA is TGTGCCAGCGCGGGGGCCACTGAAGCTTTCTTT. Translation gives CASAGATEAFF.

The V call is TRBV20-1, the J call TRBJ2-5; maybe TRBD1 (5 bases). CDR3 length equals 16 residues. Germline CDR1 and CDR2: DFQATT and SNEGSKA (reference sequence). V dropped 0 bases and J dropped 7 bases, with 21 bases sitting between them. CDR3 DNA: TGCAGTGCTAGAGATTGGTGGGCTAGTCAGGGTAGGACCCAGTACTTC. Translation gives CSARDWWASQGRTQYF.